This T cell receptor (beta chain) was identified in a study of blood T cell repertoires in COVID-19. Data came from immunoSEQ multiplex PCR; TCRdb stores just in-frame clones and leaves some out. This sample yields about 290,000 clones, of which around four fifths are seen a single time; around 4.1% belongs to the top ten. The CDR3 covers 17 residues. V trimming: 0 bases; J trimming: 8 bases; junction bases outside the gene matches: 12. The germline CDR1 and CDR2 sequences are SGHRS and YFSETQ. The chain carries TRBV5-1 and TRBJ1-4; TRBD1 aligns across 8 bases. The receptor was derived from a woman aged 50 to 65 with active or convalescent COVID-19. Sequenced: peripheral blood. The CDR3 coding sequence is TGCGCCAGCAGCTTGGACAGGGGGTCCCCGAGCGGGGAAAAACTGTTTTTT. It translates to CASSLDRGSPSGEKLFF.